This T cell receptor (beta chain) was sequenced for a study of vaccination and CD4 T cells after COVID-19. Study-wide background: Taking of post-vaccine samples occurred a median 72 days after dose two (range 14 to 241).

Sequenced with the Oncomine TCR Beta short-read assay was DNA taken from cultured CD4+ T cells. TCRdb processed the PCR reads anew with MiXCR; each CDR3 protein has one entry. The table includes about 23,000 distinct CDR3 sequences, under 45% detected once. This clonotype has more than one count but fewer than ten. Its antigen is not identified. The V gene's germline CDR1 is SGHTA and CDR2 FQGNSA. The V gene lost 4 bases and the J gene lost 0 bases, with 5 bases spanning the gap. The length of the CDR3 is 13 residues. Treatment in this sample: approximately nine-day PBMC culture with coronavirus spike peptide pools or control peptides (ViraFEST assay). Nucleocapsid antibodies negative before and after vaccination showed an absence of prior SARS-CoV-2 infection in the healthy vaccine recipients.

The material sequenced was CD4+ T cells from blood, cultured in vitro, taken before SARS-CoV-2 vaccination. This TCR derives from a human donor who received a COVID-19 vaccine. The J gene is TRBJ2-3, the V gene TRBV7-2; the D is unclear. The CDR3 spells CASSSPSTDTQYF. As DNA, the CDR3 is TGTGCCAGCAGCTCTCCTAGCACAGATACGCAGTATTTT.